These 21 T cell receptor beta chains share one sample of origin, sequenced in a study of Tregs in tolerant kidney transplant recipients (dated by TCRdb to between 2018 and 2021). What these receptors recognize is not known. Preparation of the library involved the immunoSEQ multiplex PCR assay. What TCRdb holds here is the immuneACCESS table cut down to in-frame rearrangements. Part of the clones is not present; checked against another copy, under half of the missing clones reflect an unresolved V gene, and the others are unexplained. The sample data list just under 45,000 clones, and nearly 97% of these were observed just once. The biggest ten clones account for around 0.35% of the sample. Sequenced material: Tregs from blood cultured with allogeneic cells. The receptors derive from a human donor in good health.

This clone was seen only once. The CDR3 region is CASSPGVSRGYTF. As DNA, the CDR3 is TGTGCCAGCTCACCGGGGGTTTCGAGGGGCTACACCTTC. The chain employs TRBV18 and TRBJ1-2; weak D call: TRBD1 (5 bases). Germline CDR1 is KGHSH and CDR2 is LQKENI. V was clipped by 3 bases and J by 8 bases, with 13 bases between them. The CDR3 runs to 13 residues.

This chain uses TRBV2 with TRBJ1-2; D unresolved. Germline V gene data show CDR1 as SNHLY and CDR2 as FYNNEI. CDR3 length: 12 amino acids. Trimming stripped 2 bases from V and 8 bases from J, with 9 bases between. CDR3 residues: CASSERVRGYTF. The CDR3 DNA sequence: TGTGCCAGCAGTGAAAGGGTGAGAGGCTACACCTTC.

Here the CDR3 reads CASSLTGGPPYEQYF. The CDR3 DNA reads TGTGCCAGCAGTTTGACAGGGGGTCCCCCCTACGAGCAGTACTTC. This rearrangement joins TRBV27 to TRBJ2-7, with 9 bases matching TRBD1. The CDR3 has 15 amino acids. With 3 bases clipped from V and 2 bases from J, the junction kept 5 bases outside the gene matches. In germline, CDR1 is MNHEY, CDR2 SMNVEV (reference sequence).

This chain's CDR3 is CAISQTSGMEPYEQYF. The CDR3 bases are TGTGCCATCAGCCAGACTAGCGGGATGGAACCCTACGAGCAGTACTTC. The chain is built from TRBV10-3 and TRBJ2-7, with 11 bases lining up with TRBD2. Trimming cost V 6 bases and J 2 bases; bases outside gene matches: 9. Germline V gene data show CDR1 as ENHRY and CDR2 as SYGVKD. The CDR3 sequence is 16 residues long.

The chain carries TRBV21-1 and TRBJ1-5. TRBV21-1 is reported as a pseudogene. The CDR3 has 18 residues. The CDR3 is CASSKQWQRPSSNQPQHF. CDR3 DNA: TGTGCCAGCAGCAAACAATGGCAGCGACCGTCTAGCAATCAGCCCCAGCATTTT.

The chain is built from TRBV7-3 and TRBJ1-6, with TRBD1 as a possible D gene (5 bases). CDR1 and CDR2 (germline): SGHTA, FQGTGA. Trimming left V 6 bases short and J 6 bases short, with 9 bases between. The CDR3 is 13 residues long. The CDR3 here is CASSRDGNSPLHF. The CDR3 bases are TGTGCCAGCAGTCGGGACGGTAATTCACCCCTCCACTTT.

The chain combines TRBV2 with TRBJ1-5; perhaps TRBD1 as D (5 bases). CDR3 size: 11 residues. The germline CDR1 and CDR2 sequences are SNHLY and FYNNEI. V was trimmed by 3 bases and J by 13 bases, leaving 10 bases between them. The CDR3 reads CASSDEGSQHF. In DNA, the CDR3 is TGTGCCAGCAGTGATGAGGGGAGTCAGCATTTT. The variable domain in full, with the rest retrieved from reference TRBV2 and TRBJ1-5, is EPEVTQTPSHQVTQMGQEVILRCVPISNHLYFYWYRQILGQKVEFLVSFYNNEISEKSEIFDDQFSVERPDGSNFTLKIRSTKLEDSAMYFCASSDEGSQHFGDGTRLSIL.

The chain uses TRBV5-1 and TRBJ1-1; 7 bases match TRBD1. Germline CDR1 is SGHRS and CDR2 is YFSETQ. The V and J ends lost 2 bases and 2 bases, in that order; junction bases with no gene match: 6. The CDR3 has 15 amino acids. The CDR3 DNA reads as TGCGCCAGCAGCTTATGGGACAGAACAAACACTGAAGCTTTCTTT. Its protein product is CASSLWDRTNTEAFF.

This chain joins TRBV5-1 and TRBJ2-2; D is perhaps TRBD2 (7 bases). The CDR3 loop spans 17 amino acids. Trimming stripped 4 bases from V and 0 bases from J, with 16 bases between. Germline CDR1 reads SGHRS; CDR2 reads YFSETQ. CDR3 sequence: CASSASPGGPNTGELFF. In nucleotides, the CDR3 is TGCGCCAGCAGCGCTTCCCCCGGGGGGCCGAACACCGGGGAGCTGTTTTTT.

This chain joins TRBV14 and TRBJ2-7, with a possible D match to TRBD1 (5 bases). V was cut by 3 bases and J by 8 bases, with 11 bases left in between. Germline V CDR1 and CDR2: SGHDN, FVKESK. The CDR3 covers 12 residues. The CDR3: CASSHPGQKQYF. The CDR3 DNA reads as TGTGCCAGCAGCCACCCAGGGCAGAAGCAGTACTTC.

V is TRBV7-9 and J is TRBJ2-5, with D maybe TRBD1 (7 bases). CDR3 size: 15 residues. Trimming removed 1 base from V and 4 bases from J, with 13 bases in between. Germline V lookup: CDR1 SEHNR, CDR2 FQNEAQ (reference sequence). The CDR3 loop reads CASSLGGGGLETQYF. Written as DNA, the CDR3 is TGTGCCAGCAGCTTAGGCGGAGGGGGCCTAGAGACCCAGTACTTC.

This clone was observed a single time. J is TRBJ1-1 and V is TRBV5-1; D unresolved. V lost 0 bases and J 0 bases, leaving 12 bases between the germline ends. The germline gives CDR1 SGHRS, CDR2 YFSETQ. The CDR3 extends over 16 amino acids. CDR3 nucleotide sequence: TGCGCCAGCAGCTTGGGTCCCTCTGGGATGAACACTGAAGCTTTCTTT. The encoded protein is CASSLGPSGMNTEAFF.

The chain is built from TRBV7-9 and TRBJ1-2; D unresolved. This CDR3 has 13 residues. The germline CDR1 and CDR2 sequences are SEHNR and FQNEAQ (reference sequence). V gave up 7 bases and J gave up 2 bases, with 11 bases separating them. Here the CDR3 reads CASNRVPNYGYTF. DNA for the CDR3: TGTGCCAGCAACAGAGTACCAAACTATGGCTACACCTTC.

This clone was recorded once. The chain recombines TRBV2 with TRBJ1-3; D unresolved. Deletions cut 8 bases from V and 0 bases from J, with 14 bases between. Germline assignment: CDR1 SNHLY and CDR2 FYNNEI. This CDR3 is 15 amino acids long. The CDR3: CASGFGPSSGNTIYF. Here the CDR3 DNA reads TGTGCCAGCGGGTTTGGGCCTAGCTCTGGAAACACCATATATTTT.

This clone was seen once. V is TRBV11-3 and J is TRBJ2-7; no definite D call. Trimming removed 1 base from V and 3 bases from J, with 7 bases in between. Germline CDR1 is SGHNT and CDR2 is YENEEA. The length of the CDR3 is 13 residues. CDR3 DNA: TGTGCCAGCAGCTTAGGGGGTGGCTACGAGCAGTACTTC. This gives the protein CASSLGGGYEQYF.

This chain joins TRBV9 and TRBJ2-1, with 7 bases that match TRBD2. The V gene's germline CDR1 is SGDLS and CDR2 YYNGEE. The CDR3 covers 13 residues. Trimming took 7 bases from V and 3 from J; bases not matched to a gene: 4. This chain's CDR3 is CASGSGNYNEQFF. The DNA of the CDR3 is TGTGCCAGCGGAAGCGGGAACTACAATGAGCAGTTCTTC. Full variable domain (remainder filled in from reference TRBV9 and TRBJ2-1): DSGVTQTPKHLITATGQRVTLRCSPRSGDLSVYWYQQSLDQGLQFLIQYYNGEERAKGNILERFSAQQFPDLHSELNLSSLELGDSALYFCASGSGNYNEQFFGPGTRLTVL.

J is TRBJ1-3 and V is TRBV5-4; 9 bases line up with TRBD1. The CDR3 consists of 17 residues. Germline V gene data show CDR1 as SGHNT and CDR2 as YYREEE (reference sequence). V lost 6 bases, J lost 3 bases, and 13 bases stayed unmatched. CDR3 bases: TGTGCCAGCACCCTTTCACCCGGGACAGGGTTTGGAAACACCATATATTTT. Amino acid sequence: CASTLSPGTGFGNTIYF.

Only one count was recorded for this clone. The chain carries TRBV6-6 and TRBJ1-1; D uncertain. Trimming left V 8 bases short and J 0 bases short, with 10 bases between. The CDR3 is made up of 13 amino acids. Germline V gene data show CDR1 as MNHNY and CDR2 as SVGAGI (reference sequence). The CDR3 coding sequence is TGTGCCAGCCGGAGGGATCTGAACACTGAAGCTTTCTTT. It yields the protein CASRRDLNTEAFF.

The chain is built from TRBV18 and TRBJ1-5; D possibly corresponds to TRBD1 (6 bases). The V end was cut by 3 bases, the J end by 5 bases, with 14 bases between. The CDR3 totals 15 residues. CDR1 is KGHSH and CDR2 is LQKENI in the germline V gene. CDR3 in amino acids: CASSPSQGRDQPQHF. The CDR3 DNA sequence: TGTGCCAGCTCACCCTCGCAGGGGAGGGATCAGCCCCAGCATTTT.

The CDR3 bases are TGTGCCAGCAGCTTACGCCCAGGCTCCTACAATGAGCAGTTCTTC. Encoded protein: CASSLRPGSYNEQFF. The genes are TRBV7-2 and TRBJ2-1; D is uncertain. Germline CDR1 and CDR2: SGHTA and FQGNSA. Trimming removed 2 bases from V and 0 bases from J, with 8 bases in between. This CDR3 region has 15 residues.

The chain combines TRBV6-5 with TRBJ2-4, with unresolved D. The germline V and J ends were trimmed by 10 bases and 1 base, with 11 bases remaining between them. Germline V gene data show CDR1 as MNHEY and CDR2 as SVGAGI. The CDR3 is 13 amino acids. The CDR3 DNA sequence: TGTGCCACCCGAGACGGGGCCAAAAACATTCAGTACTTC. It codes for CATRDGAKNIQYF.